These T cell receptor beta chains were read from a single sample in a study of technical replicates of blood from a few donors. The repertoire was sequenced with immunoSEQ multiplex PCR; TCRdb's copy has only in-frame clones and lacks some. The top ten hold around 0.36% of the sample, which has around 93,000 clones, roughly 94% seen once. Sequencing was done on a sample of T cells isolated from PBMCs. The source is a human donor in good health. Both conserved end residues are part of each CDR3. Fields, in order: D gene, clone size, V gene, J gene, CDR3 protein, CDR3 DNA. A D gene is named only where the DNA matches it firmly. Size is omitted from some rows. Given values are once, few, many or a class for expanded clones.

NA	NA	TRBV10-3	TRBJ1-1	CAISESGGQHTEAFF	TGTGCCATCAGTGAGTCGGGGGGGCAACACACTGAAGCTTTCTTT
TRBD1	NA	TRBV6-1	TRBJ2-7	CASSDLKQGEQYF	TGTGCCAGCAGTGACTTAAAACAGGGGGAGCAGTACTTC
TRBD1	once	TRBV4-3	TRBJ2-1	CASSPGVLGQGAVNEQFF	TGCGCCAGCAGCCCGGGAGTTCTCGGACAGGGGGCAGTCAATGAGCAGTTCTTC
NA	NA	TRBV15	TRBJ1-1	CATSEDKMNTEAFF	TGTGCCACCAGTGAAGACAAGATGAACACTGAAGCTTTCTTT
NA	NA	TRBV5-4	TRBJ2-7	CASTSYEQYF	TGTGCCAGCACGTCCTACGAGCAGTACTTC
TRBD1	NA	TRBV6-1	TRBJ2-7	CASSAAGTGSYEQYF	TGTGCCAGCAGTGCCGCCGGGACAGGGTCCTACGAGCAGTACTTC
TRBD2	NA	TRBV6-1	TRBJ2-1	CASSDWGLAEDSSYNEQFF	TGTGCCAGCAGTGACTGGGGACTAGCGGAGGACAGCTCCTACAATGAGCAGTTCTTC
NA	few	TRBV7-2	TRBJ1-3	CASSLGPGAGNTIYF	TGTGCCAGCAGCTTAGGCCCTGGAGCTGGAAACACCATATATTTT
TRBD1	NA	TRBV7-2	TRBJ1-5	CASSQGQGWNQPQHF	TGTGCCAGCAGCCAGGGACAGGGTTGGAATCAGCCCCAGCATTTT
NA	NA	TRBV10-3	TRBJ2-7	CAISQGPTYEQYF	TGTGCCATCAGCCAGGGGCCCACCTACGAGCAGTACTTC
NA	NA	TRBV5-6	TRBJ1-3	CASSLGRGTTGNTIYF	TGTGCCAGCAGCCTAGGACGGGGGACTACTGGAAACACCATATATTTT
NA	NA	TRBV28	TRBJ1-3	CASSRKTRGNTIYF	TGTGCCAGCAGCCGTAAGACAAGAGGAAACACCATATATTTT
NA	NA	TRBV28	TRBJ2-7	CASSLAGPYEQYF	TGTGCCAGCAGTTTAGCGGGACCCTACGAGCAGTACTTC
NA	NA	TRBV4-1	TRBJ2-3	CASSQETTGTRTTDTQYF	TGCGCCAGCAGCCAAGAAACCACCGGGACTCGAACCACAGATACGCAGTATTTT